This TCR beta chain was obtained from a study of graft-versus-host responses after intestinal transplantation. Generated by immunoSEQ multiplex PCR, the TCRdb table keeps only in-frame clones and is missing some. Seen here are about 21,000 clones, 50% to 65% observed once, and the top ten hold 0.95% to 1.1%. Labeling with CFSE marked 200,000 responder cells, which were plated with 200,000 irradiated, violet-dye-labeled stimulator cells. Following the reaction, CD3+CD4+ and CD3+CD8+ responders that were proliferating and CFSE-low underwent sorting. The CDR3 covers 14 residues. The V and J ends lost 6 bases and 2 bases respectively, with 14 bases between them. Germline V gene lookup returns CDR1 SGHTA and CDR2 FQGNSA. This clone was seen a single time.

The chain links TRBV7-2 to TRBJ2-7; D is uncertain. The sequences come from alloreactive CD4+ T cells from a mixed lymphocyte reaction culture, collected before intestinal transplant. The subset was: CFSE-low proliferating T cells sorted from roughly six-day pre-transplant mixed lymphocyte reaction (GvH or HvG direction). The receptor was derived from a human patient who received an intestinal transplant. CDR3 bases: TGTGCCAGCAGTTCCCGCTCACGGGCCTACGAGCAGTACTTC. It encodes CASSSRSRAYEQYF.